This T cell receptor (beta chain) derives from a study of identical twins (dated by TCRdb to about 2016). Regarding the research as a whole: To test whether fetal clonotypes persist, this study deep-sequenced TCR alpha and beta repertoires from monozygotic twins, from unrelated adults of various ages, and from cord blood. Replicate twin experiments were performed at different times using different library preparation protocols to rule out contamination.

Receptor libraries were prepared by 5' RACE. The listed sequencing device is Illumina HiSeq 2000. Template switching added a universal primer binding site, and the final cDNA carried a unique molecular identifier that allowed TCR cDNA molecules to be counted accurately. Specific primers in the conserved constant-segment region were used to synthesize first-strand cDNA for TCR alpha and beta chains. To control for contamination, every cDNA library was double barcoded, receiving both a SMART-Mk sample barcode and Illumina barcodes. Two successive PCR steps introduced TruSeq adapter sequences along with Illumina sample barcodes. Sequencing of the TCR alpha and beta cDNA libraries was done on the Illumina HiSeq platform using custom primers. The original methods were these. Raw reads were processed with MiGEC to extract unique molecular identifiers, and MiXCR was used to determine CDR3 positions. For each individual, recombination models were inferred using an EM algorithm with the repgenHMM and IGoR tools. The analysis of shared clonotypes was done with the tcR package in R, with sharing normalized by the product of cloneset sizes. To study raw recombination free of thymic and clonal selection effects, out-of-frame nonproductive sequences were analyzed. TCRdb passed the public sequencing reads through fastp at Q25 and MiXCR, retaining productive beta sequences. Entries are consolidated by CDR3 protein sequence, retaining the most common genes and DNA. None of the V and J calls come from the authors' own analysis; TCRdb made them. Within this sample are hundreds of thousands of distinct CDR3 sequences, with less than 25% of them counted one time only. About 2.7% of the sample lies in the top ten.

Every donor was a healthy Caucasian. The twin cohort consisted of three pairs of female monozygotic twins, all aged roughly 18 to 30 years. Positive isolation kits from Invitrogen were used to isolate the CD4+ and CD8+ T cell populations. Concerning this clonotype: Its antigen specificity is not known. Base qualities are not provided; no much larger clone lies one nucleotide away.

Points the paper makes about the study in general: Conclusions relied on cross-sectional statistical analysis, since the same donors could not be followed over many years. In beta out-of-frame sequences, excess twin sharing was weaker, because having fewer shared sequences lowered the signal-to-noise ratio. In monozygotic twins, recombination models systematically underestimated out-of-frame TCR alpha sharing, but the models matched the sharing seen between unrelated individuals. Zero-insertion analyses could be partly confounded by invariant T cells such as MAIT and iNKT, although diverse VJ usage argued against such confounding for most clonotypes. Abundant cord blood beta clonotypes carried fewer insertions; young adult naive repertoires showed a weaker similar trend, while memory repertoires showed none. Out-of-frame TCR alpha sequences shared between twins showed an excess of low generation-probability sequences compared with coincidental sharing between unrelated individuals.

Including the terminal cysteine and phenylalanine, the CDR3 comprises 20 residues. Just the 60-base CDR3 DNA is kept, in frame starting at base 1. The germline V gene encodes CDR1 MDHEN and CDR2 SYDVKM. Trimming takes 0 bases off V and 7 bases off J; junction bases not matched to a gene: 18. The same specimen was also included in a second study, on T cells expressing NK-cell markers. According to the second study: Eight or nine donors provided sorted CD3+CD56+NKG2C+, CD3+CD56+NKG2C- and CD3+CD56-NKG2C+ T-cell subsets, whose TCR beta-chain repertoires were profiled. Among the eight sequenced donors, only one was HCMV-seronegative, while the other seven were HCMV-seropositive. In several experiments an anti-gammadeltaTCR antibody was added to restrict sorting to alphabetaTCR-expressing T cells. For 5 or 6 donors, the dominant CD3+CD56+NKG2C+ clonotypes were among the top 10 CD8+ clonotypes and accounted for about 1.0-7.5% of CD8+ T cells. Those dominant clonotypes were again the most abundant among CD3+CD56-NKG2C+ cells in four donors, at about 28.3-60.1%. It remained unclear whether the expanded NKG2C-expressing T cell clones were specific for HCMV antigens. All eight donors whose samples were sequenced were randomly selected healthy volunteers, three of them men and five women. HCMV serostatus was determined by detecting HCMV-specific IgG in serum with a commercial ELISA kit. MIGEC was used to demultiplex reads and group the reads by UMI, and MiTCR was used to assemble and quantify clonotypes. To remove erroneous sequences, TCR cDNA sequences were retained only when supported by two or more reads. The tcR package was used for downstream repertoire analysis, with clonotypes matched between fractions based on CDR3 nucleotide sequence plus V segment. VDJmatch was used to annotate antigen specificity against VDJdb, with one amino acid substitution in CDR3 allowed.

The chain is assembled from TRBV28 and TRBJ2-2; 9 nucleotides in the junction match TRBD2. The sequenced sample consisted of CD4+ T cells sorted from blood. The receptor was isolated from a young woman in good health. The CDR3 reads as follows: CASSLWTLSGSRRSGGELFF. The DNA is as follows: TGTGCCAGCAGTTTATGGACCCTTAGCGGGAGTAGGCGTAGTGGCGGGGAGCTGTTTTTT.